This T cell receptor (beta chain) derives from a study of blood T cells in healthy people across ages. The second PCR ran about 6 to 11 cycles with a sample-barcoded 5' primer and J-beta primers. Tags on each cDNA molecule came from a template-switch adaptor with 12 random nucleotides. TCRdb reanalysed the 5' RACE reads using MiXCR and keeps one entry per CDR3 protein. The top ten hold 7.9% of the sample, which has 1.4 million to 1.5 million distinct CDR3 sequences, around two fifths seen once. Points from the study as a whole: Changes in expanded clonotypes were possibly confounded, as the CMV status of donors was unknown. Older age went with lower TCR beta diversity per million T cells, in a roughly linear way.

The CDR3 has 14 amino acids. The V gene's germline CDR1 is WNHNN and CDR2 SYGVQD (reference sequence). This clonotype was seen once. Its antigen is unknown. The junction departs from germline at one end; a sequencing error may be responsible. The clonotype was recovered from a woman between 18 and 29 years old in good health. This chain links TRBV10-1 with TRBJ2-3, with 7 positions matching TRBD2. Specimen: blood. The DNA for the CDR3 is TGCGCCAGCAGCTCGGGAGGAATCACAGGTACGCAGTATTTT. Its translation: CASSSGGITGTQYF.